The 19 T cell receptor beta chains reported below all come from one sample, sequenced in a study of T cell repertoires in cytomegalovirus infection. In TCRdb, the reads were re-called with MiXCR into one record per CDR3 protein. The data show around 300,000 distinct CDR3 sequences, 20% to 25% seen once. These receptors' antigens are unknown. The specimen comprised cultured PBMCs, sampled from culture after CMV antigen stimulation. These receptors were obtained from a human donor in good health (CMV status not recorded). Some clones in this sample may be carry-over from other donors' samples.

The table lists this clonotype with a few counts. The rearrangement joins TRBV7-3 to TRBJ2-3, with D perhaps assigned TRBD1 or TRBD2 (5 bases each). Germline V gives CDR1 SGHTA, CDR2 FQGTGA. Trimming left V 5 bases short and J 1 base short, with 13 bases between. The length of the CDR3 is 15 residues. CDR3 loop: CASSRGTRRTDTQYF. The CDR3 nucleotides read TGTGCCAGCAGCCGTGGGACCCGACGCACAGATACGCAGTATTTT. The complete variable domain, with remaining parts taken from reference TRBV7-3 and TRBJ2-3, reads GAGVSQTPSNKVTEKGKYVELRCDPISGHTALYWYRQSLGQGPEFLIYFQGTGAADDSGLPNDRFFAVRPEGSVSTLKIQRTERGDSAVYLCASSRGTRRTDTQYFGPGTRLTVL.

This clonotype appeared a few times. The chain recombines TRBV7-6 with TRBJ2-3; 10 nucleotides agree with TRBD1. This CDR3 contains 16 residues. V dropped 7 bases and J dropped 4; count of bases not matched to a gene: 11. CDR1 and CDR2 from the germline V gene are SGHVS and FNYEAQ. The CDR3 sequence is CASKQTGQGIADTQYF. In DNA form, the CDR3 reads TGTGCCAGCAAACAAACGGGACAGGGGATTGCAGATACGCAGTATTTT.

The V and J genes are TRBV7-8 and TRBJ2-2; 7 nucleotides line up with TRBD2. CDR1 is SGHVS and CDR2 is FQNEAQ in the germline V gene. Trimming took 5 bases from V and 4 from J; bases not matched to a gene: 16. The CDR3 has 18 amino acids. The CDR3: CASSTHLGGSVGTGELFF. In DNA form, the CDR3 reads TGTGCCAGCAGCACCCACCTCGGCGGGAGTGTTGGCACCGGGGAGCTGTTTTTT.

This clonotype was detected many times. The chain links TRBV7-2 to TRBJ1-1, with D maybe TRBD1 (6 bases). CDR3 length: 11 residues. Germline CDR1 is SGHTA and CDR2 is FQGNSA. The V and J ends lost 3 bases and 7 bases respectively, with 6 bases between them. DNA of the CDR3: TGTGCCAGCAGCTTGGACAGTGAAGCTTTCTTT. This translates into CASSLDSEAFF.

CDR3 bases: TGTGCCAGCAGTAAACGAGCGGGTGTTTCCTACGAGCAGTACTTC. Translating it yields CASSKRAGVSYEQYF. The chain has TRBV25-1 and TRBJ2-7, with a tentative D call TRBD2 (6 bases). CDR1 is MGHDK and CDR2 is SYGVNS in the germline V gene. CDR3 length: 15 residues. V was cut by 5 bases and J by 1 base, with 15 bases left in between.

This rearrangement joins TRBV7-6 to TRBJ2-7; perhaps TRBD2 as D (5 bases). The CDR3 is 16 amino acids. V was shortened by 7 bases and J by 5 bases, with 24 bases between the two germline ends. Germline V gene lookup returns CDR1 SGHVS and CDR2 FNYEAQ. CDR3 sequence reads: CASTTTPRALRDEQYF. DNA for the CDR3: TGTGCCAGCACCACGACCCCTCGGGCATTGAGGGACGAGCAGTACTTC.

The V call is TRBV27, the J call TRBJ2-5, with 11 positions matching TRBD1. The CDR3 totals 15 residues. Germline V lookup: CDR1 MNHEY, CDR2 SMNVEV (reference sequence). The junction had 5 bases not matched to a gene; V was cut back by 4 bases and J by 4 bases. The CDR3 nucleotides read TGTGCCAGCAGTTCGGACAGGGGGCTGACAGAGACCCAGTACTTC. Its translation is CASSSDRGLTETQYF.

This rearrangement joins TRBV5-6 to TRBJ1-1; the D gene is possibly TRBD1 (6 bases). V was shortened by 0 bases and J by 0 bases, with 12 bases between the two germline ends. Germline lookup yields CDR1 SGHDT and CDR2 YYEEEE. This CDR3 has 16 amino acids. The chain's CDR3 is CASSLAWGAVNTEAFF. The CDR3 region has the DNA TGTGCCAGCAGCTTGGCATGGGGGGCCGTGAACACTGAAGCTTTCTTT. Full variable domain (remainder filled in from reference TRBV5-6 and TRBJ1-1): DAGVTQSPTHLIKTRGQQVTLRCSPKSGHDTVSWYQQALGQGPQFIFQYYEEEERQRGNFPDRFSGHQFPNYSSELNVNALLLGDSALYLCASSLAWGAVNTEAFFGQGTRLTVV.

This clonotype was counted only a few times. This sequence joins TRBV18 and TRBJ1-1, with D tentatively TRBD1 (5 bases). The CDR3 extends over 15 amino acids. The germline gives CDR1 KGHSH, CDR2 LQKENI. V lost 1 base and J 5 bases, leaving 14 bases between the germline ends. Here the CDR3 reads CASSPRQLEGTEAFF. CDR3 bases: TGTGCCAGCTCACCACGACAGCTAGAGGGGACTGAAGCTTTCTTT. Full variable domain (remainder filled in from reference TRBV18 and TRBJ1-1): NAGVMQNPRHLVRRRGQEARLRCSPMKGHSHVYWYRQLPEEGLKFMVYLQKENIIDESGMPKERFSAEFPKEGPSILRIQQVVRGDSAAYFCASSPRQLEGTEAFFGQGTRLTVV.

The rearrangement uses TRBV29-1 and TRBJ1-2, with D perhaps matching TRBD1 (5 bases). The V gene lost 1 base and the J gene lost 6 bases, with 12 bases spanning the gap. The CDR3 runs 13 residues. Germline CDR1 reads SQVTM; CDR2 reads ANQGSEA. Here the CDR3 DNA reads TGCAGCGTTGAAGGTAGAGGGGCTAATGGCTACACCTTC. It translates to CSVEGRGANGYTF. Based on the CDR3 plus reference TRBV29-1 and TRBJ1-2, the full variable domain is SAVISQKPSRDICQRGTSLTIQCQVDSQVTMMFWYRQQPGQSLTLIATANQGSEATYESGFVIDKFPISRPNLTFSTLTVSNMSPEDSSIYLCSVEGRGANGYTFGSGTRLTVV.

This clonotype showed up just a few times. CDR3 loop: CSASDAGGVNEQFF. The DNA for the CDR3 is TGCAGTGCTAGCGATGCGGGAGGGGTGAATGAGCAGTTCTTC. The V and J genes are TRBV20-1 and TRBJ2-1, with TRBD2 matching over 9 bases. V was clipped by 3 bases and J by 7 bases; unmatched bases: 7. The CDR3 spans 14 residues. Germline assignment: CDR1 DFQATT and CDR2 SNEGSKA (reference sequence).

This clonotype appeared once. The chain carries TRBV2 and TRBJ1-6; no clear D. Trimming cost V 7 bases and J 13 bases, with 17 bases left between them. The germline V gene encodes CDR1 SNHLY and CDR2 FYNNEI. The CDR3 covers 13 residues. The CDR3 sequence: CASTGQLLGPLHF. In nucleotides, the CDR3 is TGTGCCAGCACGGGTCAACTCTTGGGGCCCCTCCACTTT.

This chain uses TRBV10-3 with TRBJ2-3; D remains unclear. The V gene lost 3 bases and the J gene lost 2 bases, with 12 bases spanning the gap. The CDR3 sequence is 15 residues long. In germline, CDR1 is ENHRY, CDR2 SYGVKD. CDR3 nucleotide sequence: TGTGCCATCAGTGATATGATGCAACTCACAGATACGCAGTATTTT. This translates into CAISDMMQLTDTQYF.

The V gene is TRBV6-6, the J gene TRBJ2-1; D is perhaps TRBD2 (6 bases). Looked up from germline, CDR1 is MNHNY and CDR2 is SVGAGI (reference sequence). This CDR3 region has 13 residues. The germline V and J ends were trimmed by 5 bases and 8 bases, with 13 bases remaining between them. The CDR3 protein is CASSNPGVHEQFF. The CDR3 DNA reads TGTGCCAGCAGTAACCCGGGAGTACATGAGCAGTTCTTC.

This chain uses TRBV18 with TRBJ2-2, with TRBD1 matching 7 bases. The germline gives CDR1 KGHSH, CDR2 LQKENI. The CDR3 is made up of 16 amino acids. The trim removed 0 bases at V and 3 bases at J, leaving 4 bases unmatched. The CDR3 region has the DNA TGTGCCAGCTCACCACCTAACCAGGGGGACACCGGGGAGCTGTTTTTT. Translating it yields CASSPPNQGDTGELFF.

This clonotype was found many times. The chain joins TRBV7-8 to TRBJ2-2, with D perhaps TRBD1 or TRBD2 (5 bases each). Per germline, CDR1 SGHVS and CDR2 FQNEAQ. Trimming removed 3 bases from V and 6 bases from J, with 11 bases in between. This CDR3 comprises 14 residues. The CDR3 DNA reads TGTGCCAGCAGCTTTAGGGACCGCGCCGGGGAGCTGTTTTTT. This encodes CASSFRDRAGELFF.

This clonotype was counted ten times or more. The CDR3 coding sequence is TGTGCCAGCAGTTTAATGAATGAGCAGTTCTTC. Protein product: CASSLMNEQFF. The genes are TRBV12-3 or TRBV12-4 and TRBJ2-1; no firm D call. V was trimmed by 2 bases and J by 7 bases, leaving 3 bases between them. The CDR3 covers 11 residues.

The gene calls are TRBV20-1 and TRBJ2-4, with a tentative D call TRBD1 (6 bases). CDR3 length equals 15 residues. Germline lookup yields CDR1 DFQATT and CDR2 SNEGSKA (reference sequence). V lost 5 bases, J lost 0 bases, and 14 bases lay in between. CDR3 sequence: CSARRQDLAKNIQYF. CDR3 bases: TGCAGTGCTCGACGACAGGATCTAGCCAAAAACATTCAGTACTTC.

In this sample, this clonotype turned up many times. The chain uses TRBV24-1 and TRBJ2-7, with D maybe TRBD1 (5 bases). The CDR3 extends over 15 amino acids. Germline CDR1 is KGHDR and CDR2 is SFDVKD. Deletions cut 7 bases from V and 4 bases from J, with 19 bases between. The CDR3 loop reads CATRIQGPANYEQYV. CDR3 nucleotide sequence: TGTGCCACCAGAATCCAGGGCCCCGCTAATTACGAGCAGTACGTC.